The TCR beta chain described here comes from a study of blood T cells in healthy people across ages. A second PCR, run for about 6 to 11 cycles, used a sample-barcoded 5' primer plus a J-beta primer mix. TCRdb itself ran the 5' RACE reads through MiXCR, one entry per CDR3 protein. The sample contains under 2 million distinct CDR3 sequences, about 31% of which appear only once. Study-wide results and caveats: Changes seen in expanded clonotypes were possibly confounded by donor CMV status left unknown.

Germline CDR1 and CDR2: SGHAT and FQNNGV. The CDR3 totals 14 residues. Trimming removed 2 bases at V and 6 bases at J, with 12 bases between. This clonotype was counted a few times. The antigen remains undetermined. The material sequenced was blood. The sequence was collected from a young woman in good health. J is TRBJ2-3 and V is TRBV11-2, with D tentatively TRBD1 or TRBD2 (6 bases each). The CDR3 loop reads CASSLSIGGDTQYF. DNA for the CDR3: TGTGCCAGCAGCTTATCGATCGGGGGCGATACGCAGTATTTT.